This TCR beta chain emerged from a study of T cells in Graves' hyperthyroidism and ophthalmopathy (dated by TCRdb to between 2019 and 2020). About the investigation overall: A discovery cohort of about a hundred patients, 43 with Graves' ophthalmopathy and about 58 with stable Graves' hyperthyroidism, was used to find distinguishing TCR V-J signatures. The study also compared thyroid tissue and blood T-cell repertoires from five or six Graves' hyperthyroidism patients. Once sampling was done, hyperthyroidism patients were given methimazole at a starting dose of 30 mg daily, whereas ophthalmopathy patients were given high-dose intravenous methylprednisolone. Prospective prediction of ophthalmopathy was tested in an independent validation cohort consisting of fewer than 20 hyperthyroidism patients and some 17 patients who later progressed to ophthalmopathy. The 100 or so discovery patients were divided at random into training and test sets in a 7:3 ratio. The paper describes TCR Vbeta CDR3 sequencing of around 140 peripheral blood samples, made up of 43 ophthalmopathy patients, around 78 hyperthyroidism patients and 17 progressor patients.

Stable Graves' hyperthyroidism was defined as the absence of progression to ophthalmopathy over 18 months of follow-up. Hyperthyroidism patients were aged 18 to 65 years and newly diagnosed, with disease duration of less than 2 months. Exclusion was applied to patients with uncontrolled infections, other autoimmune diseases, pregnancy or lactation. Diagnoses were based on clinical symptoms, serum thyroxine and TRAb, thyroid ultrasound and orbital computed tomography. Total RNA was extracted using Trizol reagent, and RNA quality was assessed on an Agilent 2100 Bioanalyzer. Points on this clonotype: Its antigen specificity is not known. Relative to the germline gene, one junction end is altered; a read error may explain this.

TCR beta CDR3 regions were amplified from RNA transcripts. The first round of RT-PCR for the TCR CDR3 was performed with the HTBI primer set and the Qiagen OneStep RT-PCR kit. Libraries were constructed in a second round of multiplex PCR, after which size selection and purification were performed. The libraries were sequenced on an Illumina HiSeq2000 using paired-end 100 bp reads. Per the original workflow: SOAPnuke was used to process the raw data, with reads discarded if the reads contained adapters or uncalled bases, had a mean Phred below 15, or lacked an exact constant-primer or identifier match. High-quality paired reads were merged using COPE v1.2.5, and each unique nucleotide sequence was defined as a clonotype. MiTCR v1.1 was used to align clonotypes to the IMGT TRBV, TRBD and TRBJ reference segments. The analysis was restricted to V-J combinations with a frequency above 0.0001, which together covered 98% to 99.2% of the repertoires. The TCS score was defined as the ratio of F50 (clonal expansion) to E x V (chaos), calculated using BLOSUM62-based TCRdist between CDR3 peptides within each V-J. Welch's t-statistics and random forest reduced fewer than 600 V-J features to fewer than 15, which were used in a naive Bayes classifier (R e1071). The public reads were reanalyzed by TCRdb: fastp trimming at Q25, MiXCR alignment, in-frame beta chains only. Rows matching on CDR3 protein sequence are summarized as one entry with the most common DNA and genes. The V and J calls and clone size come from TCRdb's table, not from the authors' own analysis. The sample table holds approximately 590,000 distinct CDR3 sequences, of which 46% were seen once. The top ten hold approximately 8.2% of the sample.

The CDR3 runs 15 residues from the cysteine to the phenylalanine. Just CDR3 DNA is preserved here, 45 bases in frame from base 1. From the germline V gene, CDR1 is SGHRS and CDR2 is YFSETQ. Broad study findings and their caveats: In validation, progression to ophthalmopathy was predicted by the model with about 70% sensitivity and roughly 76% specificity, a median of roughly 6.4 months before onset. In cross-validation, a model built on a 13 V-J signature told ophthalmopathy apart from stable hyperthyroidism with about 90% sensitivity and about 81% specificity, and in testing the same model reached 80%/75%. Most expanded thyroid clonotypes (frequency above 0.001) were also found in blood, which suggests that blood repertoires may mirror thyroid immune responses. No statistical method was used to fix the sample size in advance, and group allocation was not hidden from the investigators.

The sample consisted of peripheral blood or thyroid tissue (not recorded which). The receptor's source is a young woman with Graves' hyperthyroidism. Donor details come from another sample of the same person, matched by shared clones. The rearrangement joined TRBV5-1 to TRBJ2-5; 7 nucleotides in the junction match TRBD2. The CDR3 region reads CASRLEAGVTETQYF. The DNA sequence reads TGCGCCAGCAGATTGGAGGCGGGAGTTACTGAGACCCAGTACTTC.